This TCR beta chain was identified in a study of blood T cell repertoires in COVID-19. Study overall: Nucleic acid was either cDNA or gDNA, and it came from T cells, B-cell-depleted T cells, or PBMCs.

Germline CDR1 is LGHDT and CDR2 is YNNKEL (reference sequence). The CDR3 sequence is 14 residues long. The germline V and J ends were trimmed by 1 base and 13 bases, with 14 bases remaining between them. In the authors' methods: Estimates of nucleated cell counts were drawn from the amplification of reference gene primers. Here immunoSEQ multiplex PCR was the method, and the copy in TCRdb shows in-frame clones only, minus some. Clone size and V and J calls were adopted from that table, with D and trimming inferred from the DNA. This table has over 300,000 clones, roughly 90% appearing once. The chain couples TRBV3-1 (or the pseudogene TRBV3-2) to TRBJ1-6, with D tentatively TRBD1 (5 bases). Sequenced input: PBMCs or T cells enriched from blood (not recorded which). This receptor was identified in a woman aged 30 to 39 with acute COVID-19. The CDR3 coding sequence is TGTGCCAGCAGCCAAGCCGAAAAAGGGGTTCCCCTCCACTTT. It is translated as CASSQAEKGVPLHF.